These 23 T cell receptor beta chains were sequenced from one sample in a study of shared clonotypes between healthy human individuals. The table came from immunoSEQ multiplex PCR; TCRdb's copy has only in-frame clones and leaves some out. The sample lists hundreds of thousands of clones, about 91% seen once, with roughly 22% in the top ten. The naive CD8 subset, CD45RO-negative cells positively selected for CCR7, excluded terminally differentiated effector memory CD45RA+ cells. The material sequenced was naive CD8+ T cells sorted from blood. The receptor source for this set is a man aged 25-45 years in good health.

The chain has TRBV16 and TRBJ2-2, with D maybe TRBD1 (5 bases). CDR1 is KGHSY and CDR2 is FQNENV in the germline V gene. V was pared by 1 base and J by 3 bases, with 12 bases between. CDR3 length equals 16 residues. CDR3 nucleotides: TGTGCCAGCAGCCAATTGGCAGGGCGCTACACCGGGGAGCTGTTTTTT. Its translation: CASSQLAGRYTGELFF.

This chain uses TRBV19 with TRBJ2-1, with 9 nucleotides matching TRBD1. The V segment lost 1 base and the J segment 9 bases; nucleotides outside the gene matches: 7. This CDR3 is built from 15 residues. The V gene's germline CDR1 is LNHDA and CDR2 SQIVND (reference sequence). CDR3 in amino acids: CASSIVWTGVVEQFF. The CDR3 bases are TGTGCCAGTAGTATAGTGTGGACAGGGGTTGTTGAGCAGTTCTTC.

Note on this clone: Additional DNA sequences in this sample encode the identical CDR3. The rearrangement links TRBV7-9 to TRBJ2-7, with TRBD1 identical over 10 bases. CDR3 length: 14 amino acids. J gave up 3 bases and V 5 bases, and 4 bases lay outside the gene matches. CDR1 and CDR2 from the germline V gene are SEHNR and FQNEAQ (reference sequence). The CDR3 DNA reads TGTGCCAGCAGCCACCGGGACAGGGGCTACGAGCAGTACTTC. This codes for CASSHRDRGYEQYF.

V is TRBV29-1 and J is TRBJ2-3, with a tentative D call TRBD1 (5 bases). V lost 3 bases and J 0 bases, leaving 13 bases between the germline ends. The CDR3 is 15 residues long. Germline CDR1 reads SQVTM; CDR2 reads ANQGSEA. The DNA of the CDR3 is TGCAGCGTTGAGAGACAGCGCACTAGCACAGATACGCAGTATTTT. It yields the protein CSVERQRTSTDTQYF.

J is TRBJ2-3 and V is TRBV25-1; 9 bases are a match to TRBD2. Germline V gene lookup returns CDR1 MGHDK and CDR2 SYGVNS. This CDR3 contains 18 residues. J lost 3 bases, V lost 3 bases, and 13 bases had no gene match. Here the CDR3 DNA reads TGTGCCAGCAGTGACTGGCGGGAGGGCCATGGGAGGACAGATACGCAGTATTTT. Protein sequence: CASSDWREGHGRTDTQYF. Filled out from reference TRBV25-1 and TRBJ2-3, the complete variable domain reads EADIYQTPRYLVIGTGKKITLECSQTMGHDKMYWYQQDPGMELHLIHYSYGVNSTEKGDLSSESTVSRIRTEHFPLTLESARPSHTSQYLCASSDWREGHGRTDTQYFGPGTRLTVL.

This chain joins TRBV28 and TRBJ2-3; no clear D gene. Germline CDR1 reads MDHEN; CDR2 reads SYDVKM. V gave up 6 bases and J gave up 4 bases, with 8 bases separating them. The CDR3 covers 12 residues. CDR3 sequence: CASRVRSDTQYF. In nucleotides, the CDR3 is TGTGCCAGCAGAGTTAGGTCAGATACGCAGTATTTT.

V and J are TRBV19 and TRBJ2-3; perhaps TRBD2 as D (6 bases). CDR1 and CDR2 (germline): LNHDA, SQIVND (reference sequence). Trimming stripped 8 bases from V and 5 bases from J, with 20 bases between. The CDR3 contains 15 residues. This chain's CDR3 is CASARAPGEEDTQYF. DNA for the CDR3: TGTGCCAGTGCGAGGGCCCCGGGGGAGGAAGATACGCAGTATTTT.

This chain connects TRBV19 to TRBJ2-1, with 11 bases lining up with TRBD2. V gave up 10 bases and J gave up 0 bases; unmatched junction bases: 5. The CDR3 has 15 residues. Germline V gene sequence: CDR1 LNHDA, CDR2 SQIVND (reference sequence). CDR3 in amino acids: CATRLAGSSYNEQFF. The CDR3 nucleotides read TGTGCCACCAGACTAGCGGGAAGCTCCTACAATGAGCAGTTCTTC.

The chain has TRBV28 and TRBJ2-1; 7 positions agree with TRBD2. Trimming took 6 bases from V and 4 from J; bases not matched to a gene: 6. The CDR3 is made up of 14 amino acids. Germline CDR1 is MDHEN and CDR2 is SYDVKM. CDR3 nucleotide sequence: TGTGCCAGCAGGCCATTGCGGGGGTACAATGAGCAGTTCTTC. Translating it yields CASRPLRGYNEQFF.

This clone was counted once. The chain links TRBV27 to TRBJ1-4, with 10 positions matching TRBD1. The CDR3 has 14 residues. V dropped 5 bases and J dropped 8; count of bases not matched to a gene: 5. Germline V gene data show CDR1 as MNHEY and CDR2 as SMNVEV (reference sequence). CDR3 residues: CASSRDRGEEKLFF. The CDR3 nucleotides read TGTGCCAGCAGTCGGGACAGGGGTGAGGAAAAACTGTTTTTT.

This clone was seen once. Other nucleotide sequences in the sample specify the same CDR3. The chain is built from TRBV7-9 and TRBJ2-5; TRBD1 matches at 9 bases. This CDR3 is built from 14 residues. Germline values: CDR1 SEHNR, CDR2 FQNEAQ (reference sequence). V dropped 4 bases and J dropped 2; count of bases not matched to a gene: 2. The CDR3, as DNA: TGTGCCAGCAGCTCGGGACAGGGACAAGAGACCCAGTACTTC. This gives the protein CASSSGQGQETQYF.

This chain joins TRBV7-2 and TRBJ1-2, with D tentatively TRBD1 (5 bases). The CDR3 spans 15 residues. Germline CDR1 and CDR2: SGHTA and FQGNSA. V was trimmed by 0 bases and J by 7 bases, leaving 15 bases between them. DNA for the CDR3: TGTGCCAGCAGCTTAGCTGGAGGGGAAAGCAGTGGCTACACCTTC. Its protein product is CASSLAGGESSGYTF.

This clone was counted once. J is TRBJ1-1 and V is TRBV7-8; no firm D call. Germline-derived CDR1 and CDR2 are SGHVS and FQNEAQ. Trimming stripped 0 bases from V and 0 bases from J, with 8 bases between. The CDR3 runs 15 residues. CDR3: CASSLARALNTEAFF. The CDR3 DNA is TGTGCCAGCAGCTTAGCGAGGGCTTTGAACACTGAAGCTTTCTTT.

The chain uses TRBV13 and TRBJ2-7; TRBD2 matches at 7 bases. CDR3 length equals 14 residues. J was trimmed by 6 bases and V by 5 bases; bases with no gene match: 10. Germline V lookup: CDR1 PRHDT, CDR2 FYEKMQ (reference sequence). Here the CDR3 reads CASSPRGSRSEQYF. The DNA of the CDR3 is TGTGCCAGCAGCCCGCGGGGGTCACGATCCGAGCAGTACTTC.

The CDR3 coding sequence is TGTGCCAGCAGCTTGTGGGGGAACAATGAGCAGTTCTTC. Translating gives CASSLWGNNEQFF. The gene calls are TRBV7-9 and TRBJ2-1, with D possibly called TRBD1 or TRBD2 (5 bases each). The ends were cut back, 3 bases at V and 5 bases at J, with 8 bases in the middle. This CDR3 spans 13 amino acids. The V gene's germline CDR1 is SEHNR and CDR2 FQNEAQ (reference sequence).

The CDR3 DNA is TGTGCCTCGATCATAGCGGGAGTAACCAATGAGCAGTTCTTC. Translation gives CASIIAGVTNEQFF. V usage is TRBV30 and J usage is TRBJ2-1; 9 nucleotides match TRBD2. The germline gives CDR1 GTSNPN, CDR2 SVGIG (reference sequence). The CDR3 has 14 residues. Trimming cost V 7 bases and J 6 bases; bases outside gene matches: 10.

The chain couples TRBV28 to TRBJ2-2; D remains ambiguous. V dropped 6 bases and J dropped 1 base, with 9 bases sitting between them. The CDR3 is 14 residues long. Germline V gene lookup returns CDR1 MDHEN and CDR2 SYDVKM. Written as DNA, the CDR3 is TGTGCCAGCAGCACAGCAGGGAACACCGGGGAGCTGTTTTTT. Its protein is CASSTAGNTGELFF.

This sequence joins TRBV6-1 and TRBJ2-7; 9 bases are shared with TRBD2. The CDR3 spans 15 residues. Looked up from germline, CDR1 is MNHNS and CDR2 is SASEGT. The V and J ends lost 6 bases and 5 bases, in that order; junction bases with no gene match: 11. The CDR3 sequence: CASRRLAGTSHEQYF. The DNA of the CDR3 is TGTGCCAGCAGGAGGCTAGCGGGAACTTCCCACGAGCAGTACTTC.

There are a few counts of this clone. Here the CDR3 reads CASSLWGSGGTEAFF. Written as DNA, the CDR3 is TGTGCCAGCAGTTTATGGGGCAGTGGAGGCACTGAAGCTTTCTTT. The V call is TRBV27, the J call TRBJ1-1, with TRBD1 as a possible D gene (5 bases). Germline CDR1 reads MNHEY; CDR2 reads SMNVEV (reference sequence). The V end lost 1 base, the J end lost 4 bases, and 13 bases lay between the germline ends. The CDR3 has 15 amino acids.

This chain links TRBV7-3 with TRBJ1-1; tentative D call: TRBD1 (5 bases). The CDR3 loop spans 17 amino acids. Germline V gives CDR1 SGHTA, CDR2 FQGTGA. Deletions cut 5 bases from V and 0 bases from J, with 19 bases between. The CDR3 reads CASSLRRQGPLNTEAFF. The CDR3 DNA sequence: TGTGCCAGCAGCCTAAGGCGCCAGGGTCCGCTGAACACTGAAGCTTTCTTT. The full variable domain, its missing parts supplied by reference TRBV7-3 and TRBJ1-1, is GAGVSQTPSNKVTEKGKYVELRCDPISGHTALYWYRQSLGQGPEFLIYFQGTGAADDSGLPNDRFFAVRPEGSVSTLKIQRTERGDSAVYLCASSLRRQGPLNTEAFFGQGTRLTVV.

This chain connects TRBV27 to TRBJ2-7, with TRBD2 matching 13 bases. Trimming removed 4 bases from V and 4 bases from J; junction bases left unmatched: 7. The CDR3 is 16 amino acids. Germline V gene lookup returns CDR1 MNHEY and CDR2 SMNVEV (reference sequence). The CDR3 nucleotides read TGTGCCAGCAGTTCTTGGACTAGCGGGAGAGGGTACGAGCAGTACTTC. This gives the protein CASSSWTSGRGYEQYF.

This sequence joins TRBV27 and TRBJ2-3; 7 bases line up with TRBD1. The CDR3 sequence is 16 residues long. Germline assignment: CDR1 MNHEY and CDR2 SMNVEV (reference sequence). V was clipped by 1 base and J by 0 bases; unmatched bases: 4. The CDR3 nucleotides are TGTGCCAGCAGTTTATTGGTGACAGGGAGCACAGATACGCAGTATTTT. Translating it yields CASSLLVTGSTDTQYF.

V is TRBV6-5 and J is TRBJ1-1; possibly TRBD1 for D (5 bases). The V end was cut by 0 bases, the J end by 0 bases, with 11 bases between. This CDR3 region has 16 residues. Germline V gene sequence: CDR1 MNHEY, CDR2 SVGAGI. The CDR3 bases are TGTGCCAGCAGTTACTCGACAGAATACATGAACACTGAAGCTTTCTTT. As protein: CASSYSTEYMNTEAFF.